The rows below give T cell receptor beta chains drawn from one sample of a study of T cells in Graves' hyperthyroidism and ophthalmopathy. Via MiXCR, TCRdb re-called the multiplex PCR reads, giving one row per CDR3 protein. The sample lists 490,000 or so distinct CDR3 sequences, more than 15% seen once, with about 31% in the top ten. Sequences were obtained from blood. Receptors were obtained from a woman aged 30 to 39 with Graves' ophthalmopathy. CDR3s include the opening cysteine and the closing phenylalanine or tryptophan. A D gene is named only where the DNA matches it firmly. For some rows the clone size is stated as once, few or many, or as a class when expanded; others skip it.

CDR3aa: CASNSGQGYSPLHF
CDR3nt: TGTGCCAGCAACTCGGGACAGGGATATTCACCCCTCCACTTT
j_gene: TRBJ1-6
d_gene: TRBD1
v_gene: TRBV12-3/TRBV12-4
abundance: few

CDR3aa: CAISESKDQRQGALYAYEQYF
CDR3nt: TGTGCCATCAGTGAGTCAAAAGACCAGAGACAGGGGGCCCTATACGCCTACGAGCAGTACTTC
j_gene: TRBJ2-7
d_gene: TRBD1
v_gene: TRBV10-3
abundance: few

CDR3aa: CASSYTQTREHNEQFF
CDR3nt: TGTGCCAGCAGTTACACCCAAACAAGAGAGCACAATGAGCAGTTCTTC
j_gene: TRBJ2-1
d_gene: .
v_gene: TRBV7-8
abundance: .

CDR3aa: CSATDRGNEQFF
CDR3nt: TGCAGTGCCACCGACAGGGGCAATGAGCAGTTCTTC
j_gene: TRBJ2-1
d_gene: TRBD1
v_gene: TRBV20-1
abundance: .

CDR3aa: CASSLRLAFAGELFF
CDR3nt: TGTGCCAGCAGCTTGAGGCTAGCTTTTGCCGGGGAGCTGTTTTTT
j_gene: TRBJ2-2
d_gene: .
v_gene: TRBV5-5
abundance: few

CDR3aa: CASSYDRDQPQHF
CDR3nt: TGTGCCAGCAGCTACGACAGGGACCAGCCCCAGCATTTT
j_gene: TRBJ1-5
d_gene: TRBD1
v_gene: TRBV27
abundance: many

CDR3aa: CASSPLQGVRNQPQHF
CDR3nt: TGTGCCAGTAGTCCCCTCCAAGGGGTACGCAATCAGCCCCAGCATTTT
j_gene: TRBJ1-5
d_gene: .
v_gene: TRBV19
abundance: .

CDR3aa: CASSLGASGPQETQYF
CDR3nt: TGCGCCAGCAGCTTAGGAGCTAGCGGGCCCCAAGAGACCCAGTACTTC
j_gene: TRBJ2-5
d_gene: TRBD2
v_gene: TRBV5-1
abundance: .

CDR3aa: CATRMSYNEQFF
CDR3nt: TGTGCCACTAGGATGAGCTACAATGAGCAGTTCTTC
j_gene: TRBJ2-1
d_gene: .
v_gene: TRBV28
abundance: few

CDR3aa: CASSLEQGLSYEQYF
CDR3nt: TGTGCCAGCAGCTTGGAACAGGGCCTCTCCTACGAGCAGTACTTC
j_gene: TRBJ2-7
d_gene: .
v_gene: TRBV7-8
abundance: many

CDR3aa: CASSASGDSTDTQYF
CDR3nt: TGTGCCAGCAGCGCTAGCGGAGATTCGACAGATACGCAGTATTTT
j_gene: TRBJ2-3
d_gene: TRBD2
v_gene: TRBV9
abundance: .

CDR3aa: CSALGQSSYEQYF
CDR3nt: TGCAGTGCCCTCGGACAGAGCTCCTACGAGCAGTACTTC
j_gene: TRBJ2-7
d_gene: .
v_gene: TRBV20-1
abundance: many

CDR3aa: CSVGQNEQFF
CDR3nt: TGCAGCGTTGGGCAAAATGAGCAGTTCTTC
j_gene: TRBJ2-1
d_gene: .
v_gene: TRBV29-1
abundance: few

CDR3aa: CASSLSTAGYTF
CDR3nt: TGTGCCAGCAGCTTGTCGACAGCGGGCTACACCTTC
j_gene: TRBJ1-2
d_gene: .
v_gene: TRBV13
abundance: .

CDR3aa: CASSPPYSQETQYF
CDR3nt: TGTGCCAGCTCACCACCATATTCCCAAGAGACCCAGTACTTC
j_gene: TRBJ2-5
d_gene: .
v_gene: TRBV18
abundance: many

CDR3aa: CASGQVPNYGYTF
CDR3nt: TGCGCCAGCGGACAGGTGCCTAACTATGGCTACACCTTC
j_gene: TRBJ1-2
d_gene: TRBD1
v_gene: TRBV10-2
abundance: .

CDR3aa: CASSPGQGADYTF
CDR3nt: TGTGCCAGCTCACCGGGACAGGGGGCCGACTACACCTTC
j_gene: TRBJ1-2
d_gene: TRBD1
v_gene: TRBV18
abundance: many

CDR3aa: CASSSRLAGGAYEQYF
CDR3nt: TGTGCCAGCAGTTCCCGACTAGCGGGAGGGGCCTACGAGCAGTACTTC
j_gene: TRBJ2-7
d_gene: TRBD2
v_gene: TRBV27
abundance: few

CDR3aa: CATSDRWGQGAWNEQFF
CDR3nt: TGTGCCACCAGTGATCGGTGGGGACAGGGGGCATGGAATGAGCAGTTCTTC
j_gene: TRBJ2-1
d_gene: TRBD1
v_gene: TRBV24-1
abundance: few

CDR3aa: CSAEQGRNNQPQHF
CDR3nt: TGCAGTGCAGAACAGGGTCGAAACAATCAGCCCCAGCATTTT
j_gene: TRBJ1-5
d_gene: .
v_gene: TRBV20-1
abundance: once

CDR3aa: CASSRKGGLAGVGSGYLQNIQYF
CDR3nt: TGTGCCAGCAGCCGCAAAGGGGGACTAGCGGGAGTAGGGTCTGGCTACCTGCAAAACATTCAGTACTTC
j_gene: TRBJ2-4
d_gene: TRBD2
v_gene: TRBV27
abundance: few

CDR3aa: CSARPGLAGGPVTEQYF
CDR3nt: TGCAGTGCTCGCCCGGGACTAGCGGGAGGGCCGGTAACCGAGCAGTACTTC
j_gene: TRBJ2-7
d_gene: TRBD2
v_gene: TRBV20-1
abundance: few

CDR3aa: CASSEGGPGHIQYF
CDR3nt: TGTGCCAGCAGTGAAGGGGGTCCTGGGCACATTCAGTACTTC
j_gene: TRBJ2-4
d_gene: .
v_gene: TRBV25-1
abundance: .

CDR3aa: CASSQLGLAGGGSYNEQFF
CDR3nt: TGTGCCAGCAGCCAATTGGGACTAGCGGGGGGGGGGTCCTACAATGAGCAGTTCTTC
j_gene: TRBJ2-1
d_gene: TRBD2
v_gene: TRBV2
abundance: .

CDR3aa: CASRVGGNTEAFF
CDR3nt: TGTGCCAGCAGAGTAGGGGGGAACACTGAAGCTTTCTTT
j_gene: TRBJ1-1
d_gene: .
v_gene: TRBV6-1
abundance: many

CDR3aa: CASSPSGRADEQFF
CDR3nt: TGTGCCAGCAGTCCTAGCGGGAGGGCAGATGAGCAGTTCTTC
j_gene: TRBJ2-1
d_gene: TRBD2
v_gene: TRBV12-3/TRBV12-4
abundance: many

CDR3aa: CAGRSDSTYEQYF
CDR3nt: TGTGCCGGACGATCGGACTCCACCTACGAGCAGTACTTC
j_gene: TRBJ2-7
d_gene: .
v_gene: TRBV2
abundance: many

CDR3aa: CASSPANSYEQYF
CDR3nt: TGTGCCAGCTCACCGGCGAACTCCTACGAGCAGTACTTC
j_gene: TRBJ2-7
d_gene: .
v_gene: TRBV18
abundance: many

CDR3aa: CSARGLAGAREQFF
CDR3nt: TGCAGTGCTAGAGGCCTAGCGGGAGCAAGGGAGCAGTTCTTC
j_gene: TRBJ2-1
d_gene: TRBD2
v_gene: TRBV20-1
abundance: .

CDR3aa: CASSLEGLLAGGIETQYF
CDR3nt: TGTGCCAGCAGCTTAGAGGGGTTACTAGCGGGAGGAATAGAGACCCAGTACTTC
j_gene: TRBJ2-5
d_gene: TRBD2
v_gene: TRBV11-2
abundance: many

CDR3aa: CASKGDTSGSFYEQYF
CDR3nt: TGTGCCAGCAAGGGAGATACTAGCGGTTCCTTCTACGAGCAGTACTTC
j_gene: TRBJ2-7
d_gene: TRBD2
v_gene: TRBV6-1
abundance: .